The next 5 T cell receptor beta chains were all read from a single sample in a study of T cell repertoires in cytomegalovirus infection (dated by TCRdb to about 2019). The intended sense of this specimen's treatment or condition label: in vitro stimulation with specific CMV peptide epitopes to enrich CMV-specific T cells. These receptors lack a known antigen. Instrument used: Illumina HiSeq 1500. TCRdb reran the public reads through fastp at Q25 and MiXCR, keeping productive beta chains. Each record represents a unique CDR3 protein, reported with the most common genes and DNA among its rows. This sample is represented by hundreds of thousands of distinct CDR3 sequences; about 33% of them were singletons. The top ten clonotypes cover around a sixth of the sample. The sample here was cultured PBMCs, taken from culture after CMV antigen stimulation. Every receptor here comes from a human donor in good health (CMV status not recorded). Some clones in this sample may be carry-over from other donors' samples.

The chain links TRBV6-6 to TRBJ1-1, with 7 bases lining up with TRBD1. Germline assignment: CDR1 MNHNY and CDR2 SVGAGI (reference sequence). The V gene end was trimmed by 2 bases and the J gene end by 2 bases; junction bases not matched to a gene: 8. The length of the CDR3 is 16 residues. The CDR3 here is CASSYRRDSGNTEAFF. CDR3 sequence (DNA): TGTGCCAGCAGTTACCGCCGGGACAGCGGTAACACTGAAGCTTTCTTT.

V is TRBV7-9 and J is TRBJ2-6; D possibly corresponds to TRBD1 (5 bases). CDR1 and CDR2 from the germline V gene are SEHNR and FQNEAQ (reference sequence). The CDR3 consists of 19 residues. Deletions cut 6 bases from V and 0 bases from J, with 21 bases between. The CDR3 here is CASRELGAAGSSGANVLTF. Here the CDR3 DNA reads TGTGCCAGCAGAGAGTTAGGGGCCGCAGGCAGCTCTGGGGCCAACGTCCTGACTTTC.

The J gene is TRBJ1-2, the V gene TRBV20-1, with 8 bases matching TRBD1. Germline CDR1 and CDR2: DFQATT and SNEGSKA (reference sequence). This CDR3 is built from 15 residues. V lost 6 bases to trimming and J lost 6 bases; unmatched junction nucleotides: 15. The CDR3 loop is CSAPGRGRDRNGYTF. DNA of the CDR3: TGCAGTGCCCCGGGCAGGGGGCGAGATCGGAATGGCTACACCTTC.

The chain employs TRBV2 and TRBJ2-2; TRBD1 matches at 7 bases. Germline values: CDR1 SNHLY, CDR2 FYNNEI. Trimming at V came to 7 bases and at J to 9 bases, leaving 11 bases not matched to a gene. CDR3 size: 14 residues. The CDR3 coding sequence is TGTGCCAGCATCCGCGACAGGGCCCTACGGGAGCTGTTTTTT. Protein sequence: CASIRDRALRELFF.

The chain couples TRBV7-9 to TRBJ2-5; D might be TRBD1 (6 bases). CDR1 is SEHNR, CDR2 FQNEAQ, per germline (reference sequence). V shed 3 bases and J shed 3 bases, with 11 bases lying between them. The CDR3 spans 14 residues. CDR3 nucleotides: TGTGCCAGCAGCTTGGAACAGGGCAAAGAGACCCAGTACTTC. Translation gives CASSLEQGKETQYF.